This entry concerns a single T cell receptor beta chain. CDR1 ENHRY and CDR2 SYGVKD come from the germline V gene. This CDR3 is 16 amino acids long. Trimming cost V 3 bases and J 2 bases; bases outside gene matches: 8. Libraries were prepared by immunoSEQ multiplex PCR; TCRdb keeps only in-frame clonotypes and omits some of them. The table records 200,000 or so clones, 84% of them present only once. This sample is part of a study of blood T cell repertoires in COVID-19. Study at large: The study drew acute and convalescent COVID-19 samples from the United States, Italy and Spain. From T cells, B-cell-depleted T cells, or PBMCs came the material, which was cDNA or gDNA.

The source material was peripheral blood. This receptor was obtained from a woman aged 55 to 70 who had recovered from COVID-19. The chain links TRBV10-3 to TRBJ2-5; 8 bases line up with TRBD2. DNA for the CDR3: TGTGCCATCAGTGAAGGAGCGTCTAGCGGGCAAGAGACCCAGTACTTC. Encoded protein: CAISEGASSGQETQYF.